This TCR beta chain was observed in a study of T cells in Graves' hyperthyroidism and ophthalmopathy (dated by TCRdb to between 2017 and 2020). Notes on the research overall: Peripheral blood was sampled at the time of initial diagnosis, prior to any treatment. To identify TCR V-J signatures that set the groups apart, the researchers used a discovery cohort of approximately 98 patients, made up of roughly 45 with Graves' ophthalmopathy and some 60 with stable Graves' hyperthyroidism. An independent validation cohort of fewer than 20 hyperthyroidism patients and more than 15 patients who later progressed to ophthalmopathy tested prospective prediction of ophthalmopathy. The 95 to 100 discovery patients were randomly divided into training and test sets at a 7:3 ratio. Thyroid tissue and blood T-cell repertoires from six Graves' hyperthyroidism patients were also compared in the study. After blood sampling, hyperthyroidism patients were treated with methimazole at a starting dose of 30 mg daily, and ophthalmopathy patients were treated with high-dose intravenous methylprednisolone. The paper reports TCR Vbeta CDR3 sequencing of some 140 peripheral blood samples: under 45 ophthalmopathy, 70 to 85 hyperthyroidism and about 17 progressor patients.

In the ophthalmopathy patients, disease was moderately to severely active, with a Clinical Activity Score of 3 or more, a NOSPECS grade of 4 or more, and a duration of less than 3 months. Exclusion was applied to patients with uncontrolled infections, other autoimmune diseases, pregnancy or lactation. Diagnoses were established on the basis of clinical symptoms, serum thyroxine and TRAb, thyroid ultrasound, and orbital computed tomography. PBMCs were separated from roughly 10 ml of fresh peripheral blood using Ficoll-Paque density gradient centrifugation. Trizol reagent was used to extract total RNA, and RNA quality was then checked on an Agilent 2100 Bioanalyzer. Counted from cysteine to phenylalanine, this CDR3 has 16 amino acids. Just the 48-base CDR3 DNA is kept, in frame starting at base 1. Trimming leaves V shorter by 5 bases and J shorter by 4 bases, with the junction holding 6 bases beyond the gene matches.

About this clonotype: This receptor's antigen is unknown. Qualities for individual bases were not recorded, and no much larger clone is one base off.

The study at large found these results: No statistical method was used to set the sample size in advance, and investigators knew the group allocation. During validation, the model predicted progression to ophthalmopathy a median of approximately 6.5 months ahead of onset, with roughly 65% sensitivity and roughly 75% specificity. A model built on a 13 V-J signature distinguished ophthalmopathy from stable hyperthyroidism, reaching 85% to 90% sensitivity and 81.08% specificity in cross-validation and 80%/75% in testing. Most expanded thyroid clonotypes (frequency above 0.001) were also detected in blood, a finding suggesting that blood repertoires may reflect thyroid immune responses.

TCR beta CDR3 regions were amplified from RNA transcripts. For the first round of RT-PCR on the TCR CDR3, the HTBI primer set was used together with the Qiagen OneStep RT-PCR kit. Libraries were constructed in a second round of multiplex PCR, after which size selection and purification were performed. Paired-end sequencing of the libraries was performed with 100 bp reads on an Illumina HiSeq2000. Turning to the authors' computational methods: SOAPnuke was used to process the raw data, throwing out any read that contained adapters or uncalled bases, had a mean Phred below 15, or lacked an exact constant-primer or identifier match. High-quality paired reads were merged using COPE v1.2.5, and each unique nucleotide sequence was defined as a clonotype. MiTCR v1.1 was used to align clonotypes to the IMGT TRBV, TRBD and TRBJ reference segments. Only V-J combinations with frequency above 0.0001, covering about 99% of repertoires, were analysed. A TCS score was defined as the ratio of F50 (clonal expansion) to E x V (chaos), with BLOSUM62-based TCRdist applied between CDR3 peptides within each V-J. Welch's t-statistics and random forest reduced just over 500 V-J features to 10 to 15, which were used in a naive Bayes classifier (R e1071). Clones were called with MiXCR by TCRdb after fastp trimmed the public reads at Q25, and only in-frame beta chains were retained. Each record represents a unique CDR3 protein, reported with the most common genes and DNA among its rows. Clone size and V and J calls follow TCRdb, not the original study. The sample contains fewer than 450,000 distinct CDR3 sequences, 15% to 20% of them found a single time. Clones ranked in the top ten supply 40% of the sample.

The rearrangement joined TRBV12-3 or TRBV12-4 to TRBJ2-5, with TRBD2 matching 14 junction bases. This TCR came from a man between 18 and 29 years old with Graves' ophthalmopathy. The sequencing input was blood. The CDR3 is CASSPGLAGGSETQYF. The base sequence is TGTGCCAGCAGTCCCGGACTAGCGGGGGGTTCAGAGACCCAGTACTTC.